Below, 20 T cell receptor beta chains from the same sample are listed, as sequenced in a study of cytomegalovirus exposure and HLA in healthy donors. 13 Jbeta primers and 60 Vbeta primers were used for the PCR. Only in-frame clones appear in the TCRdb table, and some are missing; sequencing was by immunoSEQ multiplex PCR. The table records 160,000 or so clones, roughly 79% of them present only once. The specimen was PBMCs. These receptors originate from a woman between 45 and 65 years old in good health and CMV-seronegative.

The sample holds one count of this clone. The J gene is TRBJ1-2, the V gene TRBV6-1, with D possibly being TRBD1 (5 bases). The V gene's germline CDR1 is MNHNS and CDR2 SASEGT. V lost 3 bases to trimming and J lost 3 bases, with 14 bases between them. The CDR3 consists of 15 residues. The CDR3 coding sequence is TGTGCCAGCAGTGAGGGGGGGAATTTGCACTATGGCTACACCTTC. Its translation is CASSEGGNLHYGYTF.

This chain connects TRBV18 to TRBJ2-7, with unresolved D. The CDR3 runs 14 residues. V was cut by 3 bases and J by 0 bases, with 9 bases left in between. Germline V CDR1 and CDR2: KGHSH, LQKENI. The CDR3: CASSPAGYSYEQYF. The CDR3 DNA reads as TGTGCCAGCTCACCCGCCGGGTACTCCTACGAGCAGTACTTC.

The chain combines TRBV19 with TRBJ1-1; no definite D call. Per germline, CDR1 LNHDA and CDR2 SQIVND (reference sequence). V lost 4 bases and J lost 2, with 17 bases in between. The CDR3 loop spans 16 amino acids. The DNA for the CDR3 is TGTGCCAGTAGTAGGGCCCGGGGAGGACTAAACACTGAAGCTTTCTTT. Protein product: CASSRARGGLNTEAFF.

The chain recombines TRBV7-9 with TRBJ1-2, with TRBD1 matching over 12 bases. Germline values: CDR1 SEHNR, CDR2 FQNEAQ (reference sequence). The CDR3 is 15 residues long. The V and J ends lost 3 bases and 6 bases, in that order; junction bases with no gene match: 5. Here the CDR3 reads CASSFGTGGANGYTF. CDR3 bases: TGTGCCAGCAGCTTTGGGACAGGGGGCGCGAATGGCTACACCTTC.

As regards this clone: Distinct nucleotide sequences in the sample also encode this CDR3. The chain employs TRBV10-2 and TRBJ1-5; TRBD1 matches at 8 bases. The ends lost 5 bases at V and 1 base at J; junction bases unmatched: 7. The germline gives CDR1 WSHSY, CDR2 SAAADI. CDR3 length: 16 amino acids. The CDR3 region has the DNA TGCGCCAGCAGTTCGACAGGGGCGACCAGCAATCAGCCCCAGCATTTT. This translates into CASSSTGATSNQPQHF.

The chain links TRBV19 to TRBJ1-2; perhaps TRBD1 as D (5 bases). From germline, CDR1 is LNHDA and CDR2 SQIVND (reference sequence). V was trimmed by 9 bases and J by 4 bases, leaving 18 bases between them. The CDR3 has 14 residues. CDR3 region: CASGGGVGVYGYTF. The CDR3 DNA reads TGTGCCAGCGGAGGCGGGGTAGGGGTCTATGGCTACACCTTC.

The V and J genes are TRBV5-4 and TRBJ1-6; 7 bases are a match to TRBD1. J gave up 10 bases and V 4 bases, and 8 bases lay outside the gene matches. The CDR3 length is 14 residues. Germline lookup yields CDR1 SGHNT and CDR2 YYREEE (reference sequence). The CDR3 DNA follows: TGTGCCAGCAGCGAGGCAGGGGGGTTCTCACCCCTCCACTTT. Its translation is CASSEAGGFSPLHF.

This CDR3 is CASANEKLFF. The CDR3 coding sequence is TGTGCCAGCGCGAATGAAAAACTGTTTTTT. This sequence joins TRBV2 and TRBJ1-4; unclear D gene. V was shortened by 8 bases and J by 5 bases, with 3 bases between the two germline ends. Germline V gene data show CDR1 as SNHLY and CDR2 as FYNNEI. CDR3 length: 10 residues.

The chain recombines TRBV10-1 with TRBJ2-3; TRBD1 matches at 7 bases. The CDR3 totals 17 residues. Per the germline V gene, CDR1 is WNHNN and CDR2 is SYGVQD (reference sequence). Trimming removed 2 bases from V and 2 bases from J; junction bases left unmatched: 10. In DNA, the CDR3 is TGCGCCAGCAGTGAGCCAAGGGACAGCAAACTCACAGATACGCAGTATTTT. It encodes CASSEPRDSKLTDTQYF.

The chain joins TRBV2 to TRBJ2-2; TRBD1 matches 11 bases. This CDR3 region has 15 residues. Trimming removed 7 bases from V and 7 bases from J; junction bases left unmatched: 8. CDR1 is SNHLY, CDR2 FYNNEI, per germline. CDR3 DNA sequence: TGTGCCAGCAAGGCCTGGACAGGGGGCCACGGGGAGCTGTTTTTT. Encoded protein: CASKAWTGGHGELFF. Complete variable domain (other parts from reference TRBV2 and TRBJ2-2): EPEVTQTPSHQVTQMGQEVILRCVPISNHLYFYWYRQILGQKVEFLVSFYNNEISEKSEIFDDQFSVERPDGSNFTLKIRSTKLEDSAMYFCASKAWTGGHGELFFGEGSRLTVL.

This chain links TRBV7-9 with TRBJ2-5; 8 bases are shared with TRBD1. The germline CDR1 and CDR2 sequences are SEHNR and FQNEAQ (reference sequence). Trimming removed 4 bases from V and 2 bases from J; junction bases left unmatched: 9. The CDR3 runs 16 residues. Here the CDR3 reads CASSSLWTGIQETQYF. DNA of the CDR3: TGTGCCAGCAGCTCCCTCTGGACAGGGATACAAGAGACCCAGTACTTC.

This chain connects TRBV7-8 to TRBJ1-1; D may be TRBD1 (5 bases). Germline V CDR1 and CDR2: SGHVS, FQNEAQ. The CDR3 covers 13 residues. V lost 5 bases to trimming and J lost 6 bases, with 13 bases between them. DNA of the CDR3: TGTGCCAGCAGCCCGAGATCCAGGGCTGAAGCTTTCTTT. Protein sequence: CASSPRSRAEAFF.

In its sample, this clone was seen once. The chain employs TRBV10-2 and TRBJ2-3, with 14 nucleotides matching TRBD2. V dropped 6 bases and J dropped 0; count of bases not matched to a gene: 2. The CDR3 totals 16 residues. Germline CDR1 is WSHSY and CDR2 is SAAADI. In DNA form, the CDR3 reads TGCGCCAGCAGGGGACTAGCGGGGGCCAGCACAGATACGCAGTATTTT. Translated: CASRGLAGASTDTQYF.

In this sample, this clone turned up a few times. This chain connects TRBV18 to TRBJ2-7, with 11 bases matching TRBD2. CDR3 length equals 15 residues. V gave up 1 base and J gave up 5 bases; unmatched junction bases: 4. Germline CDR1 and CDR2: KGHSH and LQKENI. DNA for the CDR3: TGTGCCAGCTCACCACTTACTAGCGGGAGAAACGAGCAGTACTTC. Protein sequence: CASSPLTSGRNEQYF.

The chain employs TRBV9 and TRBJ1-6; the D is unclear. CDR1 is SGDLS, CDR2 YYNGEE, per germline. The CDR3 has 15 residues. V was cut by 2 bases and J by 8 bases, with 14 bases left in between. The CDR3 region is CASSVSVILDSPLHF. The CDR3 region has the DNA TGTGCCAGCAGCGTCTCGGTCATTCTCGATTCACCCCTCCACTTT. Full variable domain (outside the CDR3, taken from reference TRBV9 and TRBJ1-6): DSGVTQTPKHLITATGQRVTLRCSPRSGDLSVYWYQQSLDQGLQFLIQYYNGEERAKGNILERFSAQQFPDLHSELNLSSLELGDSALYFCASSVSVILDSPLHFGNGTRLTVT.

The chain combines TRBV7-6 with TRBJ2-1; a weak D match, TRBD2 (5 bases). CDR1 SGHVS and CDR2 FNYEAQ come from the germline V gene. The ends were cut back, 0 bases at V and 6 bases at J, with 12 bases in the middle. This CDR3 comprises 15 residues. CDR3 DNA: TGTGCCAGCAGCTTAGCGGTAGCTAGCCTCAATGAGCAGTTCTTC. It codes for CASSLAVASLNEQFF.

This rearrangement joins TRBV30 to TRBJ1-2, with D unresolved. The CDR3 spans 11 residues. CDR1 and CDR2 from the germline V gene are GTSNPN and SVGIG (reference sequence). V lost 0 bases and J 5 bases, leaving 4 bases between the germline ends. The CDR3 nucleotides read TGTGCCTGGAGTGTACAGTATGGCTACACCTTC. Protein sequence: CAWSVQYGYTF.

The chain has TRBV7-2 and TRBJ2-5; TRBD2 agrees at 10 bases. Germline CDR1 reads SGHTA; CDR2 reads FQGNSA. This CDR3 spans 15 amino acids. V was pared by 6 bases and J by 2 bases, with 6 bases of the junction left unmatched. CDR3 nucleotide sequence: TGTGCCAGCAGGCGAGCGGGAGGGAGTCAAGAGACCCAGTACTTC. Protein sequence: CASRRAGGSQETQYF.

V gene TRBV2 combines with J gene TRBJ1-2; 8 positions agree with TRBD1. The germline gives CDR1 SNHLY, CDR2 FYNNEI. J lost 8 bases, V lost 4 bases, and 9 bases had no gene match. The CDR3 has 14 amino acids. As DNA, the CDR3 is TGTGCCAGCAGTGTAATTGGAACAGGGGGAGGCTACACCTTC. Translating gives CASSVIGTGGGYTF.

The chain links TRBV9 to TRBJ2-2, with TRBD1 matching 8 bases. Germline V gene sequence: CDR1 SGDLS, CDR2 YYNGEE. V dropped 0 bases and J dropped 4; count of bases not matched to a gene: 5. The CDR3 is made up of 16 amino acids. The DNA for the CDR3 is TGTGCCAGCAGCGTAGGTGGACAGGGTGTCACCGGGGAGCTGTTTTTT. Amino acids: CASSVGGQGVTGELFF.